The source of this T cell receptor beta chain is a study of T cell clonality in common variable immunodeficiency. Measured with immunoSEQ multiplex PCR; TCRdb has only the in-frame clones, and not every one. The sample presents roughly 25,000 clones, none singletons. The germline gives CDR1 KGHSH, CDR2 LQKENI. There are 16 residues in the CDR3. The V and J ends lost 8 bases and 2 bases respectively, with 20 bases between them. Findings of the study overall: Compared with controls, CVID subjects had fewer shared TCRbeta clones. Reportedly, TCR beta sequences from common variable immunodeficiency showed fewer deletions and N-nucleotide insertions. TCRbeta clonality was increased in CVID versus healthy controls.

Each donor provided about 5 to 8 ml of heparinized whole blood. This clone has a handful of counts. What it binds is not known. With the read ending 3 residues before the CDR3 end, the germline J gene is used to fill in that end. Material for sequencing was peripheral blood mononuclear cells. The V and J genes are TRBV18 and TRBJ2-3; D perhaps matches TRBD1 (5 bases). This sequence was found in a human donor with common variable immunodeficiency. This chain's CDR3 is CASQPGDRWVTDTQYF. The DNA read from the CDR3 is TGTGCCAGCCAACCTGGTGACAGATGGGTCACAGATACG.